Below are 30 T cell receptor beta chains sequenced from a single sample in a study of blood T cell repertoires in COVID-19. Profiling relied on immunoSEQ multiplex PCR, and the TCRdb table lists in-frame clones only, not all of them. This sample has approximately 230,000 clones; approximately 89% occur once, and the top ten carry 6% to 6.5%. Input material: peripheral blood. These receptors all come from a woman in her 30s with COVID-19, enrolled during active disease.

This rearrangement joins TRBV5-1 to TRBJ2-2; D is unclear. Germline assignment: CDR1 SGHRS and CDR2 YFSETQ. Trimming shortened V by 2 bases and J by 3 bases, and 8 bases separated the two germline ends. This CDR3 has 14 residues. Here the CDR3 reads CASSFASDTGELFF. The CDR3 region has the DNA TGCGCCAGCAGCTTTGCGTCGGACACCGGGGAGCTGTTTTTT.

The chain is built from TRBV10-3 and TRBJ1-1; a weak D match, TRBD1 (5 bases). In germline, CDR1 is ENHRY, CDR2 SYGVKD. The CDR3 length is 16 residues. With 2 bases removed from V and 4 bases from J, the gap between germline ends came to 17 bases. The DNA of the CDR3 is TGTGCCATCAGTGAGGGTTCGGGGGAGAGGGGCACTGAAGCTTTCTTT. This codes for CAISEGSGERGTEAFF.

The V and J genes are TRBV4-1 and TRBJ1-5, with D hard to call. V was clipped by 0 bases and J by 5 bases, with 8 bases between them. This CDR3 has 14 amino acids. Germline CDR1 and CDR2: MGHRA and YSYEKL. The CDR3: CASSQEGNYQPQHF. In nucleotides, the CDR3 is TGCGCCAGCAGCCAAGAGGGCAACTATCAGCCCCAGCATTTT.

The count of this clone is one. The rearrangement links TRBV6-2 or TRBV6-3 to TRBJ1-5; D perhaps matches TRBD1 (6 bases). Trimming removed 4 bases from V and 5 bases from J, with 15 bases in between. Germline CDR1 MNHEY, CDR2 SVGEGT. The CDR3 is 15 residues long. The CDR3 coding sequence is TGTGCCAGCAGTTTCGGGCAGGGGATGGATCAGCCCCAGCATTTT. This sequence encodes CASSFGQGMDQPQHF.

This clone appeared a single time. The chain is built from TRBV7-2 and TRBJ1-1; TRBD1 agrees at 9 bases. Germline V gives CDR1 SGHTA, CDR2 FQGNSA. The CDR3 has 15 residues. V shed 3 bases, J shed 2 bases, and the junction held 4 bases outside the gene matches. CDR3 DNA sequence: TGTGCCAGCAGCTTCACAGGGGGCGGAAACACTGAAGCTTTCTTT. Amino acid sequence: CASSFTGGGNTEAFF.

The V gene is TRBV27, the J gene TRBJ2-1; maybe TRBD1 (6 bases). The CDR3 runs to 15 residues. V was clipped by 0 bases and J by 6 bases, with 12 bases between them. Looked up from germline, CDR1 is MNHEY and CDR2 is SMNVEV (reference sequence). The CDR3 coding sequence is TGTGCCAGCAGTTTATCCTTTACAGGGATCAATGAGCAGTTCTTC. It encodes CASSLSFTGINEQFF.

This chain connects TRBV14 to TRBJ1-4, with D possibly TRBD1 on 5 matching bases. Trimming took 2 bases from V and 3 from J, leaving 7 bases between them. From germline, CDR1 is SGHDN and CDR2 FVKESK. This CDR3 has 14 residues. CDR3 protein: CASSQWGANEKLFF. The CDR3 bases are TGTGCCAGCAGCCAATGGGGGGCTAATGAAAAACTGTTTTTT.

The chain employs TRBV2 and TRBJ1-1; D unresolved. The germline V and J ends were trimmed by 3 bases and 1 base, with 12 bases remaining between them. The CDR3 extends over 15 amino acids. The germline CDR1 and CDR2 sequences are SNHLY and FYNNEI. Here the CDR3 DNA reads TGTGCCAGCAGTGATTGGGCTTTAGAGAACACTGAAGCTTTCTTT. Encoded protein: CASSDWALENTEAFF.

The genes are TRBV3-1 (or the pseudogene TRBV3-2) and TRBJ2-2; 9 bases fit TRBD2. This CDR3 contains 16 residues. Germline assignment: CDR1 LGHDT and CDR2 YNNKEL (reference sequence). J was trimmed by 5 bases and V by 4 bases; bases with no gene match: 8. Written as DNA, the CDR3 is TGTGCCAGCAGCCCTCACGGACTAGCGACGACCGGGGAGCTGTTTTTT. This gives the protein CASSPHGLATTGELFF.

This clone was recorded once. At the DNA level, this CDR3 is encoded by other sequences in the same sample as well. The J gene is TRBJ2-1, the V gene TRBV9, with D perhaps TRBD2 (5 bases). This CDR3 has 15 residues. Deletions cut 2 bases from V and 0 bases from J, with 9 bases between. The germline gives CDR1 SGDLS, CDR2 YYNGEE. In DNA form, the CDR3 reads TGTGCCAGCAGCGTGGAGGCAAGCTCCTACAATGAGCAGTTCTTC. The encoded protein is CASSVEASSYNEQFF.

The rearrangement links TRBV6-5 to TRBJ1-3; D is perhaps TRBD1 (5 bases). CDR1 is MNHEY and CDR2 is SVGAGI in the germline V gene. Trimming took 0 bases from V and 6 from J, leaving 9 bases between them. The CDR3 sequence is 14 residues long. The CDR3 coding sequence is TGTGCCAGCAGTTACTCGGCAGGGAAAAACACCATATATTTT. This translates into CASSYSAGKNTIYF.

The V and J genes are TRBV11-3 and TRBJ1-6; 7 nucleotides align to TRBD1. The CDR3 length is 15 residues. V lost 4 bases to trimming and J lost 11 bases; unmatched junction nucleotides: 11. From germline, CDR1 is SGHNT and CDR2 YENEEA. CDR3 amino acids: CASSYRQGLQTPLHF. As DNA, the CDR3 is TGTGCCAGCAGCTACCGACAGGGACTGCAGACACCCCTCCACTTT.

V usage is TRBV6-1 and J usage is TRBJ2-7, with unresolved D. Germline CDR1 and CDR2: MNHNS and SASEGT. The V end was cut by 5 bases, the J end by 3 bases, with 11 bases between. The CDR3 sequence is 13 residues long. The CDR3 loop reads CASSPGSYYEQYF. The CDR3 DNA sequence: TGTGCCAGCAGTCCAGGATCCTACTACGAGCAGTACTTC.

The chain couples TRBV4-3 to TRBJ1-6, with 9 bases fitting TRBD1. There are 16 residues in the CDR3. V lost 0 bases to trimming and J lost 14 bases; unmatched junction nucleotides: 11. Germline assignment: CDR1 LGHNA and CDR2 YSLEER. The CDR3 loop reads CASSQDVLQGALTLHF. CDR3 sequence (DNA): TGCGCCAGCAGCCAAGATGTTTTACAGGGGGCCCTAACCCTCCACTTT.

The chain uses TRBV28 and TRBJ1-1; TRBD1 is a possible D gene (6 bases). Trimming pared 4 bases from V and 1 base from J, leaving 10 bases between. The length of the CDR3 is 14 residues. Germline values: CDR1 MDHEN, CDR2 SYDVKM. CDR3 in amino acids: CASSSLGGNTEAFF. The DNA for the CDR3 is TGTGCCAGCAGTTCATTAGGGGGGAACACTGAAGCTTTCTTT.

V usage is TRBV15 and J usage is TRBJ1-1, with D hard to call. The germline CDR1 and CDR2 sequences are LNHNV and YYDKDF (reference sequence). The CDR3 covers 15 residues. The V end lost 4 bases, the J end lost 0 bases, and 12 bases lay between the germline ends. CDR3 sequence: CATSKIASVNTEAFF. The DNA of the CDR3 is TGTGCCACCAGCAAAATAGCCTCGGTGAACACTGAAGCTTTCTTT.

The gene calls are TRBV5-1 and TRBJ2-5; D may be TRBD1 (6 bases). V shed 4 bases and J shed 1 base, with 11 bases lying between them. Germline CDR1 is SGHRS and CDR2 is YFSETQ. This CDR3 comprises 14 residues. This CDR3 is CASSLQGSQETQYF. CDR3 DNA sequence: TGCGCCAGCAGCCTGCAGGGGTCCCAAGAGACCCAGTACTTC.

The genes are TRBV19 and TRBJ2-2; 7 positions match TRBD2. This CDR3 is 14 amino acids long. Germline CDR1 reads LNHDA; CDR2 reads SQIVND (reference sequence). After removal of 5 bases from V and 3 bases from J, the junction contained 3 bases not matched to a gene. The CDR3 region is CASSYLADTGELFF. CDR3 nucleotide sequence: TGTGCCAGTAGTTATCTAGCGGACACCGGGGAGCTGTTTTTT.

The genes are TRBV6-2 or TRBV6-3 and TRBJ2-7, with a tentative D call TRBD2 (5 bases). Germline-derived CDR1 and CDR2 are MNHEY and SVGEGT. Trimming took 8 bases from V and 3 from J, leaving 17 bases between them. The length of the CDR3 is 14 residues. CDR3 residues: CASRRGTGVYEQYF. DNA of the CDR3: TGTGCCAGCCGCCGAGGTACCGGGGTCTACGAGCAGTACTTC.

There are a few counts of this clone. V usage is TRBV7-9 and J usage is TRBJ1-3, with unresolved D. The length of the CDR3 is 14 residues. Germline CDR1 SEHNR, CDR2 FQNEAQ (reference sequence). Trimming took off 7 bases at V and 4 bases at J, with 14 bases between the two ends. CDR3 protein: CASTNPPVGNTIYF. The CDR3 bases are TGTGCCAGCACCAATCCTCCGGTGGGAAACACCATATATTTT.

The chain uses TRBV9 and TRBJ2-1; weak D call: TRBD2 (5 bases). The germline CDR1 and CDR2 sequences are SGDLS and YYNGEE. The CDR3 covers 15 residues. V lost 0 bases, J lost 5 bases, and 12 bases lay in between. This CDR3 is CASSVGAGGNNEQFF. The DNA of the CDR3 is TGTGCCAGCAGCGTAGGGGCAGGAGGTAACAATGAGCAGTTCTTC.

This sequence joins TRBV2 and TRBJ1-3; 7 bases match TRBD1. This CDR3 comprises 13 residues. J lost 4 bases, V lost 8 bases, and 5 bases had no gene match. Per germline, CDR1 SNHLY and CDR2 FYNNEI. The CDR3 spells CASVTGYGNTIYF. For the CDR3, the DNA is TGTGCCAGCGTGACAGGGTACGGAAACACCATATATTTT.

The rearrangement joins TRBV20-1 to TRBJ1-3; D not certain. V was shortened by 3 bases and J by 0 bases, with 9 bases between the two germline ends. CDR3 length: 14 amino acids. Germline V gene data show CDR1 as DFQATT and CDR2 as SNEGSKA (reference sequence). This CDR3 reads CSASFSGSGNTIYF. The CDR3 DNA reads as TGCAGTGCTAGTTTCTCGGGCTCTGGAAACACCATATATTTT.

CDR3 sequence (DNA): TGTGCCAGCAGCGAAACCTATAGCGGGGTCACAGATACGCAGTATTTT. Translating it yields CASSETYSGVTDTQYF. The rearrangement joins TRBV7-8 to TRBJ2-3; the match to TRBD2 covers 8 bases. The CDR3 covers 16 residues. Trimming at V came to 5 bases and at J to 2 bases, leaving 9 bases not matched to a gene. Germline loops: CDR1 SGHVS, CDR2 FQNEAQ.

The chain links TRBV11-2 to TRBJ2-1; 7 bases match TRBD1. CDR1 is SGHAT, CDR2 FQNNGV, per germline. Losses at the gene ends were 5 bases for V and 7 bases for J; bases not matched to a gene: 11. The CDR3 is 15 amino acids. The CDR3 region has the DNA TGTGCCAGCAGCCCGGGGACAGTGACTTGGAATGAGCAGTTCTTC. Translated, it gives CASSPGTVTWNEQFF. The full variable domain, with the rest looked up from reference TRBV11-2 and TRBJ2-1, is EAGVAQSPRYKIIEKRQSVAFWCNPISGHATLYWYQQILGQGPKLLIQFQNNGVVDDSQLPKDRFSAERLKGVDSTLKIQPAKLEDSAVYLCASSPGTVTWNEQFFGPGTRLTVL.

The gene calls are TRBV6-5 and TRBJ1-2, with 7 nucleotides matching TRBD1. This CDR3 has 13 residues. After removal of 4 bases from V and 6 bases from J, the junction contained 5 bases not matched to a gene. Per germline, CDR1 MNHEY and CDR2 SVGAGI. The CDR3 spells CASSSQGQHGYTF. The CDR3 DNA sequence: TGTGCCAGCAGTTCACAGGGGCAGCATGGCTACACCTTC.

The chain recombines TRBV27 with TRBJ1-2; 8 nucleotides align to TRBD1. Germline CDR1 is MNHEY and CDR2 is SMNVEV (reference sequence). The CDR3 loop spans 16 amino acids. V trimming: 2 bases; J trimming: 4 bases; junction bases outside the gene matches: 9. The CDR3 nucleotides are TGTGCCAGCAGTTTACAAGGACAGGGCTCGATCTATGGCTACACCTTC. Its translation: CASSLQGQGSIYGYTF.

V usage is TRBV2 and J usage is TRBJ2-7; 10 bases are shared with TRBD1. Per the germline V gene, CDR1 is SNHLY and CDR2 is FYNNEI. With V trimmed by 6 bases and J by 4 bases, 9 bases remained unmatched. CDR3 length: 15 amino acids. CDR3 bases: TGTGCCAGCAGGGGTACGGACAGGGGGGTTTACGAGCAGTACGTC. It yields the protein CASRGTDRGVYEQYV.

The rearrangement links TRBV7-2 to TRBJ2-5, with D perhaps TRBD1 (6 bases). This CDR3 region has 15 residues. Trimming shortened V by 2 bases and J by 1 base, and 11 bases separated the two germline ends. Germline lookup yields CDR1 SGHTA and CDR2 FQGNSA. The DNA for the CDR3 is TGTGCCAGCAGCTTACAGTCAGGGGCCCAAGAGACCCAGTACTTC. It is translated as CASSLQSGAQETQYF. Filled out from reference TRBV7-2 and TRBJ2-5, the complete variable domain reads GAGVSQSPSNKVTEKGKDVELRCDPISGHTALYWYRQSLGQGLEFLIYFQGNSAPDKSGLPSDRFSAERTGGSVSTLTIQRTQQEDSAVYLCASSLQSGAQETQYFGPGTRLLVL.

The rearrangement uses TRBV7-2 and TRBJ1-5, with unresolved D. This CDR3 spans 15 amino acids. The germline V gene encodes CDR1 SGHTA and CDR2 FQGNSA. V dropped 1 base and J dropped 3 bases, with 10 bases sitting between them. The CDR3 DNA reads TGTGCCAGCAGCTTAGGCCGAGGGTACAATCAGCCCCAGCATTTT. Translated, it gives CASSLGRGYNQPQHF.